The 5 T cell receptor beta chains below all came from one sample that was sequenced in a study of OX40 agonist ivuxolimab in advanced cancers. Measured with immunoSEQ multiplex PCR; TCRdb has only the in-frame clones, and not every one. The data show roughly 100,000 clones, approximately 90% seen once. This specimen consisted of CD4+ or CD8+ T cells sorted from blood, obtained in a trial of the OX40 agonist ivuxolimab. These receptors all come from an adult with an advanced solid tumor such as melanoma, head and neck, liver or kidney cancer.

The V call is TRBV6-5, the J call TRBJ1-1; weak D call: TRBD1 (6 bases). Trimming stripped 5 bases from V and 9 bases from J, with 19 bases between. CDR1 is MNHEY and CDR2 is SVGAGI in the germline V gene. This CDR3 has 14 amino acids. CDR3: CASSRTAQSSKAFF. CDR3 nucleotides: TGTGCCAGCAGTCGGACAGCTCAGAGCTCGAAAGCTTTCTTT.

This chain links TRBV6-4 with TRBJ1-3; D is unclear. With 8 bases removed from V and 0 bases from J, the gap between germline ends came to 11 bases. The germline CDR1 and CDR2 sequences are MRHNA and SNTAGT. This CDR3 comprises 14 residues. DNA for the CDR3: TGTGCCAGCGTGAGGCAGTTCTCTGGAAACACCATATATTTT. Translated, it gives CASVRQFSGNTIYF.

The rearrangement joins TRBV7-9 to TRBJ2-7; possible D gene TRBD1, 5 bases. Germline CDR1 is SEHNR and CDR2 is FQNEAQ (reference sequence). V was cut by 5 bases and J by 1 base, with 21 bases left in between. CDR3 length equals 17 residues. The CDR3 sequence: CASSKMLTGTTSYEQYF. DNA of the CDR3: TGTGCCAGCAGCAAAATGCTTACAGGTACAACTTCCTACGAGCAGTACTTC.

The V call is TRBV9, the J call TRBJ2-5; D not certain. Germline V gene data show CDR1 as SGDLS and CDR2 as YYNGEE. The CDR3 covers 14 residues. Deletions cut 4 bases from V and 0 bases from J, with 10 bases between. The CDR3 sequence: CASSLHWYQETQYF. The CDR3 bases are TGTGCCAGCAGCCTCCACTGGTACCAAGAGACCCAGTACTTC. The whole variable domain, remainder taken from reference TRBV9 and TRBJ2-5, is DSGVTQTPKHLITATGQRVTLRCSPRSGDLSVYWYQQSLDQGLQFLIQYYNGEERAKGNILERFSAQQFPDLHSELNLSSLELGDSALYFCASSLHWYQETQYFGPGTRLLVL.

The chain recombines TRBV7-2 with TRBJ2-7; no reliable D call. The CDR3 is 13 amino acids. Trimming stripped 5 bases from V and 3 bases from J, with 11 bases between. The V gene's germline CDR1 is SGHTA and CDR2 FQGNSA. Here the CDR3 DNA reads TGTGCCAGCAGCCTCAGGACGGACTACGAGCAGTACTTC. This encodes CASSLRTDYEQYF.